The 27 T cell receptor beta chains listed next were all sequenced from one sample in a study of PD-1 blockade in classical Hodgkin lymphoma. Profiled with immunoSEQ multiplex PCR; TCRdb holds only in-frame clones, not every one. The sample carries 150,000 or so clones, around four fifths recorded once. All patients experienced relapse after autologous stem cell transplantation, and brentuximab vedotin exposure was variable. This specimen was peripheral blood mononuclear cells (PBMCs), taken before the second cycle of nivolumab. The receptors were sampled from a human donor with classical Hodgkin lymphoma.

This clone was seen a few times. In DNA form, the CDR3 reads TGTGCCAGCAAGGCGGGAGGGACAGGGGAAAAACTGTTTTTT. Its protein is CASKAGGTGEKLFF. This sequence joins TRBV28 and TRBJ1-4, with TRBD1 identical over 9 bases. CDR1 MDHEN and CDR2 SYDVKM come from the germline V gene. The CDR3 has 14 amino acids. The trim removed 7 bases at V and 8 bases at J, leaving 8 bases unmatched.

This clone has a single count. This rearrangement joins TRBV5-1 to TRBJ1-1; no clear D. Germline V lookup: CDR1 SGHRS, CDR2 YFSETQ. The CDR3 contains 15 residues. V shed 2 bases and J shed 0 bases, with 11 bases lying between them. The CDR3 reads CASSFVGGLNTEAFF. CDR3 DNA sequence: TGCGCCAGCAGCTTCGTCGGCGGTTTGAACACTGAAGCTTTCTTT.

The chain combines TRBV7-2 with TRBJ1-2; 8 bases align to TRBD1. Germline V lookup: CDR1 SGHTA, CDR2 FQGNSA. V shed 6 bases, J shed 8 bases, and the junction held 5 bases outside the gene matches. The CDR3 is 12 amino acids. The CDR3 DNA sequence: TGTGCCAGCAGTTACAGGGGGGACGGCTACACCTTC. This encodes CASSYRGDGYTF.

V gene TRBV6-6 combines with J gene TRBJ2-5; D may be TRBD1 or TRBD2 (5 bases each). Gene TRBJ2-7 matches the end of the DNA better, so the J call may be wrong. This CDR3 has 15 amino acids. Germline V gene lookup returns CDR1 MNHNY and CDR2 SVGAGI (reference sequence). DNA for the CDR3: TGTGCCAGCAGATCCCCTCTGGGGACGGGGTACGAGCAGTACTTC. This sequence encodes CASRSPLGTGYEQYF.

This clone was found a few times. This chain joins TRBV5-1 and TRBJ1-2; tentatively, D is TRBD1 (6 bases). Germline V gene lookup returns CDR1 SGHRS and CDR2 YFSETQ. Trimming removed 0 bases at V and 5 bases at J, with 14 bases between. The CDR3 runs to 15 residues. The CDR3 sequence is CASSLEQGVGYGYTF. The CDR3 region has the DNA TGCGCCAGCAGCTTGGAACAGGGAGTTGGTTATGGCTACACCTTC.

V is TRBV7-2 and J is TRBJ1-5, with D maybe TRBD1 (6 bases). Trimming left V 3 bases short and J 5 bases short, with 8 bases between. Germline CDR1 SGHTA, CDR2 FQGNSA. The CDR3 covers 13 residues. DNA of the CDR3: TGTGCCAGCAGCTTGAGACAGGATCAGCCCCAGCATTTT. It codes for CASSLRQDQPQHF.

The chain uses TRBV28 and TRBJ2-2, with 8 bases lining up with TRBD1. This CDR3 spans 15 amino acids. V shed 8 bases, J shed 5 bases, and the junction held 10 bases outside the gene matches. Germline V gives CDR1 MDHEN, CDR2 SYDVKM. The CDR3 DNA follows: TGTGCCAGCGGGAGAACAGGGGGTTGGACCGGGGAGCTGTTTTTT. It specifies CASGRTGGWTGELFF.

The chain uses TRBV7-2 and TRBJ1-1; 8 bases match TRBD1. The CDR3 runs 14 residues. Germline CDR1 and CDR2: SGHTA and FQGNSA. V gave up 2 bases and J gave up 6 bases; unmatched junction bases: 5. In DNA form, the CDR3 reads TGTGCCAGCAGCTTAAGGACAGGGAGGTCTGAAGCTTTCTTT. Its protein product is CASSLRTGRSEAFF.

This CDR3 is CASRRTGIEKLFF. For the CDR3, the DNA is TGTGCCAGCAGACGAACAGGGATTGAAAAACTGTTTTTT. This sequence joins TRBV2 and TRBJ1-4; D is possibly TRBD1 (6 bases). The CDR3 consists of 13 residues. V dropped 6 bases and J dropped 7 bases, with 12 bases sitting between them. Germline assignment: CDR1 SNHLY and CDR2 FYNNEI.

The J gene is TRBJ2-3, the V gene TRBV4-2; D remains unclear. Germline V gives CDR1 LGHNA, CDR2 YNFKEQ. The V end was cut by 0 bases, the J end by 2 bases, with 9 bases between. The length of the CDR3 is 15 residues. Here the CDR3 DNA reads TGTGCCAGCAGCCAAGATCGGCGCACCACAGATACGCAGTATTTT. This encodes CASSQDRRTTDTQYF.

The rearrangement joins TRBV5-8 to TRBJ1-1, with TRBD1 as a possible D gene (5 bases). V was cut by 2 bases and J by 5 bases, with 16 bases left in between. This CDR3 is 15 amino acids long. Germline V lookup: CDR1 SGHTS, CDR2 YDEGEE. The CDR3 loop is CASSFRHGTGTEAFF. Here the CDR3 DNA reads TGTGCCAGCAGCTTCCGTCACGGGACGGGGACTGAAGCTTTCTTT.

V usage is TRBV5-4 and J usage is TRBJ1-1; 11 nucleotides align to TRBD1. The germline V gene has CDR1 SGHNT and CDR2 YYREEE (reference sequence). With V trimmed by 3 bases and J by 3 bases, 7 bases remained unmatched. The CDR3 consists of 16 residues. The CDR3 reads CASSSAKGQGDTEAFF. The CDR3 DNA reads as TGTGCCAGCAGCTCGGCCAAGGGACAGGGGGACACTGAAGCTTTCTTT.

The chain links TRBV19 to TRBJ1-2; D not certain. The V gene lost 3 bases and the J gene lost 2 bases, with 7 bases spanning the gap. The germline V gene has CDR1 LNHDA and CDR2 SQIVND (reference sequence). This CDR3 region has 13 residues. In nucleotides, the CDR3 is TGTGCCAGTAGTATCGTCGGGAACTATGGCTACACCTTC. This sequence encodes CASSIVGNYGYTF.

CDR3 loop: CAISGRDRGTEAFF. In DNA, the CDR3 is TGTGCCATCAGCGGACGCGACCGAGGGACTGAAGCTTTCTTT. This chain connects TRBV10-3 to TRBJ1-1; no clear D. Germline CDR1 is ENHRY and CDR2 is SYGVKD. The CDR3 runs 14 residues. V was shortened by 6 bases and J by 5 bases, with 16 bases between the two germline ends.

The rearrangement uses TRBV18 and TRBJ1-2; TRBD1 agrees at 10 bases. V lost 2 bases to trimming and J lost 8 bases; unmatched junction nucleotides: 5. This CDR3 region has 14 residues. CDR1 KGHSH and CDR2 LQKENI come from the germline V gene. The CDR3 DNA reads TGTGCCAGCTCACCATCGGACAGGGGGAGCGGCTACACCTTC. Its translation is CASSPSDRGSGYTF. Full variable domain (rest looked up from reference TRBV18 and TRBJ1-2): NAGVMQNPRHLVRRRGQEARLRCSPMKGHSHVYWYRQLPEEGLKFMVYLQKENIIDESGMPKERFSAEFPKEGPSILRIQQVVRGDSAAYFCASSPSDRGSGYTFGSGTRLTVV.

This chain joins TRBV6-5 and TRBJ2-7, with D hard to call. CDR1 and CDR2 from the germline V gene are MNHEY and SVGAGI. Trimming left V 4 bases short and J 2 bases short, with 12 bases between. This CDR3 contains 14 residues. CDR3 DNA sequence: TGTGCCAGCAGTTCGGGTCGATATCCCTACGAGCAGTACTTC. It yields the protein CASSSGRYPYEQYF.

V is TRBV7-2 and J is TRBJ2-7, with 7 bases that match TRBD2. This CDR3 is built from 13 residues. V lost 5 bases to trimming and J lost 4 bases; unmatched junction nucleotides: 5. Germline CDR1 SGHTA, CDR2 FQGNSA. The CDR3 loop is CASSRTSLYEQYF. In nucleotides, the CDR3 is TGTGCCAGCAGCCGGACTAGTTTATACGAGCAGTACTTC.

This clone was seen a handful of times. The chain recombines TRBV7-9 with TRBJ2-6, with TRBD1 matching over 8 bases. This CDR3 spans 18 amino acids. Unmatched junction bases numbered 6, after V lost 2 bases and J lost 0 bases. CDR1 is SEHNR and CDR2 is FQNEAQ in the germline V gene (reference sequence). CDR3 sequence: CASSLLNRGYSGANVLTF. The CDR3 bases are TGTGCCAGCAGCTTACTCAACAGGGGGTACTCTGGGGCCAACGTCCTGACTTTC.

In its sample, this clone was seen a few times. The CDR3: CASSVSGTPHSPLHF. As DNA, the CDR3 is TGTGCCAGCAGCGTAAGCGGGACGCCTCATTCACCCCTCCACTTT. This sequence joins TRBV9 and TRBJ1-6; TRBD1 might be the D (5 bases). Germline loops: CDR1 SGDLS, CDR2 YYNGEE. This CDR3 spans 15 amino acids. V was trimmed by 1 base and J by 8 bases, leaving 13 bases between them.

In regard to this clone: A clone one base away is much larger, so this may be a read error. The CDR3 here is CASSPSGTANEKLFF. The DNA for the CDR3 is TGTGCCAGCAGTCCCTCCGGGACAGCTAATGAAAAACTGTTTTTT. The rearrangement uses TRBV28 and TRBJ1-4; 7 bases are a match to TRBD1. This CDR3 is built from 15 residues. Germline trimming cut 5 bases from V and 3 bases from J; bases unmatched to any gene: 6. Germline values: CDR1 MDHEN, CDR2 SYDVKM.

This clone appeared a single time. At the DNA level, this CDR3 is encoded by other sequences in the same sample as well. This chain joins TRBV6-5 and TRBJ1-5; a possible D gene is TRBD1 (5 bases). V lost 2 bases, J lost 4 bases, and 9 bases lay in between. The germline V gene has CDR1 MNHEY and CDR2 SVGAGI. This CDR3 comprises 14 residues. For the CDR3, the DNA is TGTGCCAGCAGTTACCGCGACAGTAATCAGCCCCAGCATTTT. Amino acid sequence: CASSYRDSNQPQHF.

Points on this clone: The junction departs from germline at one end; a sequencing error may be responsible. This chain links TRBV23-1 with TRBJ1-2; 10 positions agree with TRBD1. TRBV23-1 is an open reading frame whose function is uncertain. This CDR3 is 14 amino acids long. CDR3 amino acids: CASSQSGTGVGYTF. The CDR3 DNA reads as TGCGCCAGCAGCCAATCAGGGACAGGGGTTGGCTACACCTTC.

This rearrangement joins TRBV5-8 to TRBJ1-4; possibly TRBD1 for D (5 bases). The germline V and J ends were trimmed by 5 bases and 8 bases, with 13 bases remaining between them. CDR3 length: 13 amino acids. Germline V gene data show CDR1 as SGHTS and CDR2 as YDEGEE. The DNA for the CDR3 is TGTGCCAGCAGTCCAGGGTTTCGCGAAAAACTGTTTTTT. Translated, it gives CASSPGFREKLFF.

The chain combines TRBV4-3 with TRBJ2-3; D is unclear. CDR1 LGHNA and CDR2 YSLEER come from the germline V gene. The CDR3 covers 13 residues. V lost 3 bases, J lost 0 bases, and 4 bases lay in between. CDR3 residues: CASSHQSTDTQYF. CDR3 nucleotides: TGCGCCAGCAGCCACCAAAGCACAGATACGCAGTATTTT.

This clone was counted once. This chain's CDR3 is CASRPGSTDTQYF. Written as DNA, the CDR3 is TGTGCCAGCAGACCAGGGAGCACAGATACGCAGTATTTT. The rearrangement uses TRBV6-5 and TRBJ2-3, with D maybe TRBD1 (5 bases). V was shortened by 6 bases and J by 0 bases, with 7 bases between the two germline ends. The CDR3 has 13 residues. Looked up from germline, CDR1 is MNHEY and CDR2 is SVGAGI.

The chain combines TRBV7-9 with TRBJ2-2; 11 bases are a match to TRBD2. The CDR3 contains 18 residues. V shed 5 bases, J shed 5 bases, and the junction held 13 bases outside the gene matches. Germline CDR1 is SEHNR and CDR2 is FQNEAQ (reference sequence). The CDR3 nucleotides are TGTGCCAGCAGCAGAACTAGCGGGGGAGCTCTCGGGACCGGGGAGCTGTTTTTT. This encodes CASSRTSGGALGTGELFF.

The V gene is TRBV7-9, the J gene TRBJ2-3; D is ambiguous. The germline CDR1 and CDR2 sequences are SEHNR and FQNEAQ (reference sequence). Trimming took off 5 bases at V and 8 bases at J, with 8 bases between the two ends. This CDR3 comprises 11 residues. The CDR3 here is CASSEKGTQYF. CDR3 bases: TGTGCCAGCAGCGAGAAGGGTACGCAGTATTTT.